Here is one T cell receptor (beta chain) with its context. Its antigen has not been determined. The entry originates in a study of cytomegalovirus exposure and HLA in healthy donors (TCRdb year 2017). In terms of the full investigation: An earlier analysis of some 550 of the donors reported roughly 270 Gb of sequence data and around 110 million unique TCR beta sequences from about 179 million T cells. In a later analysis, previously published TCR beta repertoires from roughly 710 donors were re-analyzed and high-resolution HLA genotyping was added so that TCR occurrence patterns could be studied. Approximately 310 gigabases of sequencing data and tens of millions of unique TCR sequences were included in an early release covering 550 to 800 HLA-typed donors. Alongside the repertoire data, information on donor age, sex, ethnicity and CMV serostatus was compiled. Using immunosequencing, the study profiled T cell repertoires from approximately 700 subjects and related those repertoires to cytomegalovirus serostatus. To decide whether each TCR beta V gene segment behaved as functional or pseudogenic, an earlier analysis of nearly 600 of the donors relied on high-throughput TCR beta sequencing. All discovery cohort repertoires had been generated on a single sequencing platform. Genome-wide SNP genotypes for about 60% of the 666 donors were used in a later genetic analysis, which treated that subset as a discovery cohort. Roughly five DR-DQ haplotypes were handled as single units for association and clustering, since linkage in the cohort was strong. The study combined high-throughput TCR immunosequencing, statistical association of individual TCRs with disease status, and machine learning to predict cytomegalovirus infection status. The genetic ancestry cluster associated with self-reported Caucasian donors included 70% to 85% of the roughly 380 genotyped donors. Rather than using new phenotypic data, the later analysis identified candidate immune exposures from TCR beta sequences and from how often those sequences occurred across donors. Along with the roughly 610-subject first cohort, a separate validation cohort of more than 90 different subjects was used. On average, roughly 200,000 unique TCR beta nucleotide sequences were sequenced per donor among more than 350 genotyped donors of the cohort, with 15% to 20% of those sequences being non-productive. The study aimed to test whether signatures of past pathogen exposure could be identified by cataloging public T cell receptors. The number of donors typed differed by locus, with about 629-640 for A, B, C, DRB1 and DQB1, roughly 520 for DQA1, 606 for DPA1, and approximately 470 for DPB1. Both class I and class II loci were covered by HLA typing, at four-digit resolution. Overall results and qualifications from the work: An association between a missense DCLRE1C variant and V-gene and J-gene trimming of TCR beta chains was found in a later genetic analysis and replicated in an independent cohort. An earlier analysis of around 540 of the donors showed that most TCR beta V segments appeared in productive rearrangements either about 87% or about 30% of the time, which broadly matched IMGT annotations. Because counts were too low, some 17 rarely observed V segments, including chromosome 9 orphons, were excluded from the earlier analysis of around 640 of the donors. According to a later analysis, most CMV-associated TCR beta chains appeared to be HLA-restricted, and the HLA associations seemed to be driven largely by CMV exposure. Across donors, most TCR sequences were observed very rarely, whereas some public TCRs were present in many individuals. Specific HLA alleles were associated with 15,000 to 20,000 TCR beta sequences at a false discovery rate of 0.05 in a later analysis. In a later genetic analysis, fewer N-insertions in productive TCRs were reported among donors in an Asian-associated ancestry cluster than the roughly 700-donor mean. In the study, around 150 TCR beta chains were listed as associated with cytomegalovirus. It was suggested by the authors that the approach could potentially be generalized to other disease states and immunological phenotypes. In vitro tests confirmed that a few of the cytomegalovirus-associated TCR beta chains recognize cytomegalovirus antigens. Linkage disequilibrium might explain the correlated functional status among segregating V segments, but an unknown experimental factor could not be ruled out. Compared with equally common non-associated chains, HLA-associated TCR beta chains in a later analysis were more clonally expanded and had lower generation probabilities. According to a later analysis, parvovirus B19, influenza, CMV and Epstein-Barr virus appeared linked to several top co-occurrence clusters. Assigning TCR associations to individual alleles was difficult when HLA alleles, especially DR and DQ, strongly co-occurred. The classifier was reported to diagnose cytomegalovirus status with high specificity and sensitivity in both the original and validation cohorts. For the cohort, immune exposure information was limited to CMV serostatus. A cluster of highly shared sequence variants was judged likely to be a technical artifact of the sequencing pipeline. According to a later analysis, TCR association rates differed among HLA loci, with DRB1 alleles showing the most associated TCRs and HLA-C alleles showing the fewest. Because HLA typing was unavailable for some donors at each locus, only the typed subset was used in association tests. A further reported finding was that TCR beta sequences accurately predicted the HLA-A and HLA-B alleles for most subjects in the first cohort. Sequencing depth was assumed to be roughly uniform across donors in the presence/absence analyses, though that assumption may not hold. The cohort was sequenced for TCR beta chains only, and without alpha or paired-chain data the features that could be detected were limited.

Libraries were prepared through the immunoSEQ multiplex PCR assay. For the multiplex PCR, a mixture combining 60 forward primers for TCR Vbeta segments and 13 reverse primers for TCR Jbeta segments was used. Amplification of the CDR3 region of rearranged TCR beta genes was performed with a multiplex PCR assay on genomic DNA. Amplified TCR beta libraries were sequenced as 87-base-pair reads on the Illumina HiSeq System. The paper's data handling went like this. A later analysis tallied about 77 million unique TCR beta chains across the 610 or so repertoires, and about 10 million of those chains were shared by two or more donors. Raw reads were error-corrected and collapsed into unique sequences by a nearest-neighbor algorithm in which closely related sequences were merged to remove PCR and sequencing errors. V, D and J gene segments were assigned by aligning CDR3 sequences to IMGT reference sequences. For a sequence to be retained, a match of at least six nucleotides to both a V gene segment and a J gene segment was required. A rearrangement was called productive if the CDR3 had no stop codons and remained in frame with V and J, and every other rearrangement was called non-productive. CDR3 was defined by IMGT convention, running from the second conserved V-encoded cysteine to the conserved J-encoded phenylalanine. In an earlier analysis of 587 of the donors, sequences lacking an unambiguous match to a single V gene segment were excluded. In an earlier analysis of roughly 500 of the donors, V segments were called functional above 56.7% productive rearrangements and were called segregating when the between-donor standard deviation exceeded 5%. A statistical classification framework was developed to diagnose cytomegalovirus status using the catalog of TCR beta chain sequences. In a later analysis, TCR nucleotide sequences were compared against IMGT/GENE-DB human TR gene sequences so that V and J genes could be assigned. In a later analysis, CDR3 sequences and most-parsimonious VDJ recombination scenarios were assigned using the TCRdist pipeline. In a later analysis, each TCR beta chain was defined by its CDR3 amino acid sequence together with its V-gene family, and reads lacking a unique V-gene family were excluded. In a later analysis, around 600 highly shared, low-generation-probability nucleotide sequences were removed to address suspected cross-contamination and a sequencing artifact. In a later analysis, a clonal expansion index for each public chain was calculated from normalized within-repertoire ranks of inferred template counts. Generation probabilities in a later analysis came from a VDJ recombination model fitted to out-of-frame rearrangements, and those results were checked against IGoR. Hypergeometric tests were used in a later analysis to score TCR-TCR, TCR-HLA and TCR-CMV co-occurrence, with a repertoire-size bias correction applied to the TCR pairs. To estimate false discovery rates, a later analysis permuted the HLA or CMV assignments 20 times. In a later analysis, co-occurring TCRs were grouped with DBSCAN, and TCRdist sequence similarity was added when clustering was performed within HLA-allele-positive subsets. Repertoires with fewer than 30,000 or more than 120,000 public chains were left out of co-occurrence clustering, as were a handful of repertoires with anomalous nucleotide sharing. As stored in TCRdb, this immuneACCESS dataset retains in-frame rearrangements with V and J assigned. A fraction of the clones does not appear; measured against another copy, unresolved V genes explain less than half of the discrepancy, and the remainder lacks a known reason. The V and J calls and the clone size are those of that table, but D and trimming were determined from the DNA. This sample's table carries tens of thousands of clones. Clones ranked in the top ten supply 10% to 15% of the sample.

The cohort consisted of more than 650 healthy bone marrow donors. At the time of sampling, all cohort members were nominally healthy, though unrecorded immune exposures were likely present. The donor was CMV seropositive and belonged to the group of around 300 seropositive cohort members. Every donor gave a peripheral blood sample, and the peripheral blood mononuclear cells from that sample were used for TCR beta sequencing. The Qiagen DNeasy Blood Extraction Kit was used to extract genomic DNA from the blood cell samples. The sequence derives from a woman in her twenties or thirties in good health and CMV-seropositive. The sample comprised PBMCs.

The CDR3 is CASSLTGTVYEQYF. The bases are TGCGCCAGCAGCTTGACCGGGACAGTTTACGAGCAGTACTTC. The chain couples TRBV5-1 to TRBJ2-7, with 7 central nucleotides matching TRBD1. V trim: 1 base; J trim: 4 bases; unmatched bases: 5. CDR1 is given as SGHRS and CDR2 as YFSETQ, both from the germline V gene. The CDR3 spans 14 residues, from the cysteine through the phenylalanine. Only the CDR3 DNA stays, 42 bases, in frame from base 1.